This TCR beta chain was identified during a study of T cell changes during pregnancy in multiple sclerosis. TCRdb's copy holds only in-frame clones and misses some; the assay was immunoSEQ multiplex PCR. Among about 65,000 clones listed, around 94% were seen once. This receptor was taken from a female donor in good health, enrolled as a control in a pregnancy study. The material was CD8+ T cells from peripheral blood mononuclear cells, obtained in the third trimester of pregnancy.

As DNA, the CDR3 is TGTGCCAGTAGTTTGGCAGATGAGCAGTTCTTC. This sequence encodes CASSLADEQFF. This sequence joins TRBV19 and TRBJ2-1; no clear D. The CDR3 has 11 residues. From germline, CDR1 is LNHDA and CDR2 SQIVND (reference sequence). V lost 5 bases and J 8 bases, leaving 7 bases between the germline ends.